A single sample is the source of the 27 T cell receptor beta chains below, sequenced in a study of metastatic and nonmetastatic thyroid tumors. Patients underwent thyroid surgery, and none had received any treatment before it. TCRdb reassembled clones from the PCR reads with MiXCR. The table lists under 7,500 clones, roughly 30% of them singletons. Input material: adjacent normal tissue. The receptors derive from a female donor with papillary thyroid cancer or a benign thyroid nodule (not recorded which). Some clones in this sample may be carry-over from other donors' samples.

To note about this clone: Compared with germline, one end of the junction differs, possibly owing to a read error. The chain uses TRBV4-1 and TRBJ1-3, with 8 positions matching TRBD1. Germline V gives CDR1 MGHRA, CDR2 YSYEKL. The CDR3 covers 14 residues. The DNA of the CDR3 is TGCGCCATCAGCTTCAGGGGGCCTGGAAACACCATATATTTT. Its protein product is CAISFRGPGNTIYF.

By share of the sample, this clone is medium-sized (0.01 to 0.1%). This rearrangement joins TRBV9 to TRBJ1-2; unclear D gene. In germline, CDR1 is SGDLS, CDR2 YYNGEE. CDR3 length equals 16 residues. The V end was cut by 4 bases, the J end by 4 bases, with 20 bases between. The CDR3 is CASSPSRRGFGYGYTF. The CDR3 nucleotides read TGTGCCAGCAGCCCTAGCCGCAGAGGGTTCGGCTATGGCTACACCTTC. The entire variable domain, with the rest obtained from reference TRBV9 and TRBJ1-2, is as follows: DSGVTQTPKHLITATGQRVTLRCSPRSGDLSVYWYQQSLDQGLQFLIQYYNGEERAKGNILERFSAQQFPDLHSELNLSSLELGDSALYFCASSPSRRGFGYGYTFGSGTRLTVV.

This clone is medium-sized by share. Compared with germline, one end of the junction differs, possibly owing to a read error. The same CDR3 also results from other DNA sequences found in this sample. The V and J genes are TRBV28 and TRBJ2-1, with 10 bases lining up with TRBD2. There are 15 residues in the CDR3. Germline lookup yields CDR1 MDHEN and CDR2 SYDVKM. The CDR3 DNA reads as TGTGCCAGCAGTGAACCAGCGGGAGGGCCAGTGGAGCAGTTTTTC. Its translation is CASSEPAGGPVEQFF.

This clone was observed a handful of times. The chain employs TRBV29-1 and TRBJ1-2; tentatively, D is TRBD1 (5 bases). Germline loops: CDR1 SQVTM, CDR2 ANQGSEA. With 7 bases removed from V and 3 bases from J, the gap between germline ends came to 9 bases. The CDR3 covers 11 residues. The CDR3 sequence: CSGGGDYGYTF. The CDR3 coding sequence is TGCAGCGGGGGGGGGGACTATGGCTACACCTTC.

This clone was counted a few times. The chain joins TRBV6-1 to TRBJ2-7; 11 bases fit TRBD2. V dropped 6 bases and J dropped 3; count of bases not matched to a gene: 7. The CDR3 extends over 15 amino acids. CDR1 is MNHNS and CDR2 is SASEGT in the germline V gene. The DNA for the CDR3 is TGTGCCAGCAGCCCTCTAGCGGGGGGTAGCTACGAGCAGTACTTC. Protein sequence: CASSPLAGGSYEQYF.

The chain is built from TRBV6-1 and TRBJ1-6, with no clear D. Germline loops: CDR1 MNHNS, CDR2 SASEGT. The CDR3 consists of 14 residues. The ends were cut back, 3 bases at V and 10 bases at J, with 13 bases in the middle. The CDR3 loop reads CASSERITGSPLHF. CDR3 bases: TGTGCCAGCAGTGAGCGTATCACGGGATCACCCCTCCACTTT.

This clone occurred a few times. The rearrangement links TRBV28 to TRBJ2-7, with D unresolved. Germline assignment: CDR1 MDHEN and CDR2 SYDVKM. The V gene lost 6 bases and the J gene lost 0 bases, with 15 bases spanning the gap. CDR3 length: 15 amino acids. The CDR3 is CASSLAGSSSYEQYF. As DNA, the CDR3 is TGTGCCAGCAGCTTAGCCGGTAGCAGCTCCTACGAGCAGTACTTC.

This clone was observed many times. The chain carries TRBV29-1 and TRBJ2-3; D possibly corresponds to TRBD2 (7 bases). This CDR3 spans 15 amino acids. The germline CDR1 and CDR2 sequences are SQVTM and ANQGSEA. The V end lost 6 bases, the J end lost 3 bases, and 19 bases lay between the germline ends. This CDR3 is CSVPRGGGATDTQYF. In DNA form, the CDR3 reads TGCAGCGTCCCCCGGGGCGGGGGCGCTACAGATACGCAGTATTTT.

By sample fraction, this clone is medium-sized. The chain is built from TRBV3-1 and TRBJ1-3; maybe TRBD1 (5 bases). Trimming cost V 2 bases and J 0 bases, with 14 bases left between them. This CDR3 region has 17 residues. The germline V gene has CDR1 LGHDT and CDR2 YNNKEL (reference sequence). The CDR3 sequence: CASSQSGTLYSGNTIYF. In nucleotides, the CDR3 is TGTGCCAGCAGCCAATCCGGGACCCTATACTCTGGAAACACCATATATTTT.

The sample holds a few counts of this clone. The genes are TRBV27 and TRBJ1-2, with D perhaps TRBD1 (6 bases). V was trimmed by 6 bases and J by 0 bases, leaving 14 bases between them. The CDR3 sequence is 15 residues long. Germline V CDR1 and CDR2: MNHEY, SMNVEV (reference sequence). CDR3 in DNA: TGTGCCAGCAGGCGAACAGGGTCCGCTAACTATGGCTACACCTTC. Protein sequence: CASRRTGSANYGYTF.

This clone counts as medium-sized. This chain connects TRBV5-1 to TRBJ1-4; D call uncertain. Germline CDR1 is SGHRS and CDR2 is YFSETQ. The CDR3 sequence is 17 residues long. V dropped 0 bases and J dropped 4 bases, with 16 bases sitting between them. The CDR3 DNA is TGCGCCAGCAGCTTGGAACGTTTTCAGCCCTATAATGAAAAACTGTTTTTT. Translation gives CASSLERFQPYNEKLFF. The whole variable domain, remainder taken from reference TRBV5-1 and TRBJ1-4, is KAGVTQTPRYLIKTRGQQVTLSCSPISGHRSVSWYQQTPGQGLQFLFEYFSETQRNKGNFPGRFSGRQFSNSRSEMNVSTLELGDSALYLCASSLERFQPYNEKLFFGSGTQLSVL.

This clone was seen a handful of times. The chain is built from TRBV30 and TRBJ1-3; 7 positions agree with TRBD1. The CDR3 spans 13 residues. Per the germline V gene, CDR1 is GTSNPN and CDR2 is SVGIG (reference sequence). V trimming: 4 bases; J trimming: 3 bases; junction bases outside the gene matches: 3. The CDR3 protein is CAWTGGDGNTIYF. Here the CDR3 DNA reads TGTGCCTGGACAGGGGGAGATGGAAACACCATATATTTT. The complete variable domain, with remaining parts taken from reference TRBV30 and TRBJ1-3, reads SQTIHQWPATLVQPVGSPLSLECTVEGTSNPNLYWYRQAAGRGLQLLFYSVGIGQISSEVPQNLSASRPQDRQFILSSKKLLLSDSGFYLCAWTGGDGNTIYFGEGSWLTVV.

This clone was observed a handful of times. The chain is built from TRBV7-8 and TRBJ1-1, with D maybe TRBD1 (5 bases). The CDR3 is made up of 16 amino acids. Per germline, CDR1 SGHVS and CDR2 FQNEAQ. Trimming took off 0 bases at V and 4 bases at J, with 15 bases between the two ends. This chain's CDR3 is CASSLAVAKRGTEAFF. The CDR3 DNA is TGTGCCAGCAGCTTAGCGGTGGCTAAGAGGGGCACTGAAGCTTTCTTT.

The chain couples TRBV5-1 to TRBJ2-2; a weak D match, TRBD2 (6 bases). V lost 2 bases and J lost 1, with 15 bases in between. CDR1 and CDR2 from the germline V gene are SGHRS and YFSETQ. The CDR3 is made up of 17 amino acids. The CDR3 coding sequence is TGCGCCAGCAGCTTAGGAACGGGAGTGTGGAACACCGGGGAGCTGTTTTTT. Its translation is CASSLGTGVWNTGELFF. Full variable domain (rest looked up from reference TRBV5-1 and TRBJ2-2): KAGVTQTPRYLIKTRGQQVTLSCSPISGHRSVSWYQQTPGQGLQFLFEYFSETQRNKGNFPGRFSGRQFSNSRSEMNVSTLELGDSALYLCASSLGTGVWNTGELFFGEGSRLTVL.

This clone occurred many times. The chain combines TRBV2 with TRBJ2-3, with unresolved D. Germline V gene lookup returns CDR1 SNHLY and CDR2 FYNNEI. V lost 10 bases and J lost 7, with 15 bases in between. The CDR3 covers 12 residues. The CDR3 here is CATSSPRNTQYF. The CDR3 DNA sequence: TGTGCCACTTCTTCCCCCCGAAATACGCAGTATTTT.

By proportion, this clone is medium-sized. The CDR3: CSVKTDRTYEQYF. The CDR3 DNA follows: TGCAGCGTTAAAACAGACAGGACCTACGAGCAGTACTTC. The rearrangement joins TRBV29-1 to TRBJ2-7; a weak D match, TRBD1 (6 bases). V was shortened by 5 bases and J by 2 bases, with 13 bases between the two germline ends. The CDR3 runs to 13 residues. In germline, CDR1 is SQVTM, CDR2 ANQGSEA.

CDR3 protein: CASMARLGGHNEQFF. The CDR3 nucleotides are TGTGCCAGTATGGCCCGGTTAGGGGGCCACAATGAGCAGTTCTTC. This chain links TRBV19 with TRBJ2-1, with TRBD1 identical over 7 bases. This CDR3 contains 15 residues. With 7 bases clipped from V and 5 bases from J, the junction kept 11 bases outside the gene matches. Germline CDR1 reads LNHDA; CDR2 reads SQIVND (reference sequence).

The V and J genes are TRBV6-1 and TRBJ1-5; D is unresolved. This CDR3 contains 16 residues. V lost 2 bases, J lost 3 bases, and 14 bases lay in between. CDR1 and CDR2 (germline): MNHNS, SASEGT. The CDR3, as DNA: TGTGCCAGCAGTGAATTCATGCAGACTTCCAATCAGCCCCAGCATTTT. Protein product: CASSEFMQTSNQPQHF.

This clone came up many times. The V call is TRBV6-1, the J call TRBJ1-2; D remains ambiguous. Germline CDR1 reads MNHNS; CDR2 reads SASEGT. The CDR3 runs 13 residues. Between the trimmed V and J ends, which lost 5 bases and 0 bases, there was a span of 7 bases. DNA of the CDR3: TGTGCCAGCAGTCCAGGAGCTAACTATGGCTACACCTTC. Translated: CASSPGANYGYTF.

This clone occurred many times. V usage is TRBV18 and J usage is TRBJ1-3, with unresolved D. The CDR3 runs to 13 residues. Trimming removed 2 bases from V and 2 bases from J, with 4 bases in between. Per the germline V gene, CDR1 is KGHSH and CDR2 is LQKENI. The DNA for the CDR3 is TGTGCCAGCTCACCAGGGGCTGGAAACACCATATATTTT. It yields the protein CASSPGAGNTIYF.

The chain employs TRBV20-1 and TRBJ1-1; 7 bases are a match to TRBD1. With 1 base clipped from V and 5 bases from J, the junction kept 4 bases outside the gene matches. There are 13 residues in the CDR3. Germline assignment: CDR1 DFQATT and CDR2 SNEGSKA (reference sequence). The CDR3 DNA sequence: TGCAGTGCTAGAGGAGGGGGCATGACTGAAGCTTTCTTT. Translation gives CSARGGGMTEAFF.

The chain uses TRBV6-1 and TRBJ2-1; D unresolved. Germline-derived CDR1 and CDR2 are MNHNS and SASEGT. V was clipped by 5 bases and J by 10 bases, with 3 bases between them. This CDR3 is built from 9 residues. The CDR3 DNA sequence: TGTGCCAGCAGTCAAGAGCAGTTCTTC. Translating it yields CASSQEQFF.

This chain connects TRBV7-8 to TRBJ2-3, with TRBD2 matching 7 bases. CDR1 is SGHVS, CDR2 FQNEAQ, per germline. With V trimmed by 1 base and J by 5 bases, 6 bases remained unmatched. The CDR3 is made up of 15 amino acids. The CDR3: CASSLGDYDIDTQYF. The CDR3 DNA reads as TGTGCCAGCAGCTTAGGGGACTACGACATAGATACGCAGTATTTT.

The rearrangement uses TRBV30 and TRBJ1-6; D ambiguous. The CDR3 is made up of 13 amino acids. Germline loops: CDR1 GTSNPN, CDR2 SVGIG (reference sequence). The V gene lost 1 base and the J gene lost 7 bases, with 8 bases spanning the gap. The CDR3 nucleotides are TGTGCCTGGAGTGAGGCTACAAATTCACCCCTCCACTTT. Its translation is CAWSEATNSPLHF.

The chain's CDR3 is CASSRGGYEQFF. The CDR3 bases are TGTGCCAGCAGTCGTGGGGGATATGAGCAGTTCTTC. The chain combines TRBV2 with TRBJ2-1; the D gene could be TRBD1 or TRBD2 (5 bases each). The CDR3 is 12 residues long. In germline, CDR1 is SNHLY, CDR2 FYNNEI. Trimming cost V 5 bases and J 8 bases, with 10 bases left between them.

The V gene is TRBV11-2, the J gene TRBJ2-7; D is undetermined. V gave up 1 base and J gave up 0 bases, with 10 bases separating them. Germline CDR1 and CDR2: SGHAT and FQNNGV. This CDR3 contains 15 residues. The CDR3 region has the DNA TGTGCCAGCAGCTTAGGATGGGAAATCTCCTACGAGCAGTACTTC. Amino acid sequence: CASSLGWEISYEQYF.

This chain links TRBV19 with TRBJ2-1, with TRBD1 matching 9 bases. The CDR3 loop spans 14 amino acids. V lost 10 bases, J lost 2 bases, and 6 bases stayed unmatched. CDR1 is LNHDA, CDR2 SQIVND, per germline (reference sequence). CDR3 sequence (DNA): TGTGCCACCCGAGGGACAGGGACCTACAATGAGCAGTTCTTC. It yields the protein CATRGTGTYNEQFF.